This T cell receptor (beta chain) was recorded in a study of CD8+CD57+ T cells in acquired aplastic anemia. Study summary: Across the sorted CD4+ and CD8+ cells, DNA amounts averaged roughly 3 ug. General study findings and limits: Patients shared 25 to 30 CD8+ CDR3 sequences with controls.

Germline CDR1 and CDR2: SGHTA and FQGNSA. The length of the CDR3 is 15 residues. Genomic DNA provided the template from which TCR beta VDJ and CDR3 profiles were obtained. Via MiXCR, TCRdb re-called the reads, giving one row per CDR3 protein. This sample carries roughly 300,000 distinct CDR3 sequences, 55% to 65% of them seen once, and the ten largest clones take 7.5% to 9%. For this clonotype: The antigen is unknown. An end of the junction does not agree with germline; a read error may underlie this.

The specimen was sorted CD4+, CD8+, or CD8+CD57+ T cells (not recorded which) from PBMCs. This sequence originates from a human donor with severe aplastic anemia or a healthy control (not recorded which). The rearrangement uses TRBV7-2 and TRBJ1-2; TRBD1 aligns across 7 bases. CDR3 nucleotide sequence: TGCGCCAGCAGCCCCGAGGGAGGGGGCTTGAGGGGCTACACCTTC. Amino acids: CASSPEGGGLRGYTF.